Below are 23 T cell receptor beta chains sequenced from a single sample in a study of blood T cell repertoires in COVID-19 (dated by TCRdb to between 2020 and 2021). The library was generated by the immunoSEQ multiplex PCR assay. Imported from immuneACCESS, the table was reduced by TCRdb to in-frame sequences with V and J called. These copies leave out some clones; in studies compared against another copy, an unresolved V gene accounts for under half, and the cause of the remainder is not known. Present in this sample are some 28,000 clones, roughly 85% of which were seen just once. Under 30% of the sample is taken by the ten largest. Sequenced material: peripheral blood. Receptors originate from a human donor in a cohort sampled during active COVID-19.

This chain joins TRBV19 and TRBJ2-5, with D tentatively TRBD2 (6 bases). The V end was cut by 1 base, the J end by 3 bases, with 12 bases between. The CDR3 loop spans 15 amino acids. Germline-derived CDR1 and CDR2 are LNHDA and SQIVND (reference sequence). DNA of the CDR3: TGTGCCAGTAGTATAGTGGGGCGGGGTGAAGAGACCCAGTACTTC. Protein product: CASSIVGRGEETQYF.

The gene calls are TRBV12-3 or TRBV12-4 and TRBJ1-2, with no clear D. The CDR3 loop spans 12 amino acids. The ends were cut back, 1 base at V and 8 bases at J, with 8 bases in the middle. The CDR3 sequence: CASSLGSGGYTF. DNA for the CDR3: TGTGCCAGCAGTTTAGGAAGCGGGGGCTACACCTTC.

The chain is built from TRBV15 and TRBJ2-1; 8 nucleotides line up with TRBD2. Per the germline V gene, CDR1 is LNHNV and CDR2 is YYDKDF (reference sequence). Trimming removed 3 bases from V and 12 bases from J; junction bases left unmatched: 13. The CDR3 is made up of 15 amino acids. CDR3 DNA sequence: TGTGCCACCAGCAGGGAGAGCGGGGGCCGTTGGGGGCAGTTCTTC. Protein sequence: CATSRESGGRWGQFF.

The chain employs TRBV3-1 (or the pseudogene TRBV3-2) and TRBJ1-6; 10 nucleotides agree with TRBD1. Germline-derived CDR1 and CDR2 are LGHDT and YNNKEL (reference sequence). The J segment lost 9 bases and the V segment lost 5 bases, leaving 10 bases of the junction unmatched. The CDR3 has 16 amino acids. The CDR3 nucleotides read TGTGCCAGCAGCTACGGGACAGGGGCAGTGTTTTCACCCCTCCACTTT. Amino acids: CASSYGTGAVFSPLHF.

The chain has TRBV5-4 and TRBJ2-5; D is uncertain. From germline, CDR1 is SGHNT and CDR2 YYREEE (reference sequence). Trimming took 0 bases from V and 5 from J, leaving 11 bases between them. There are 14 residues in the CDR3. This chain's CDR3 is CASSLAPGTETQYF. CDR3 nucleotides: TGTGCCAGCAGCTTGGCCCCAGGTACGGAGACCCAGTACTTC.

The chain recombines TRBV7-9 with TRBJ2-2, with D perhaps matching TRBD1 (5 bases). The CDR3 loop spans 16 amino acids. V was shortened by 5 bases and J by 3 bases, with 16 bases between the two germline ends. Germline values: CDR1 SEHNR, CDR2 FQNEAQ (reference sequence). CDR3 sequence (DNA): TGTGCCAGCAGCCAGGGATTCACCCTATACACCGGGGAGCTGTTTTTT. Protein sequence: CASSQGFTLYTGELFF. Looking up the rest from reference TRBV7-9 and TRBJ2-2 gives the full variable domain: DTGVSQNPRHKITKRGQNVTFRCDPISEHNRLYWYRQTLGQGPEFLTYFQNEAQLEKSRLLSDRFSAERPKGSFSTLEIQRTEQGDSAMYLCASSQGFTLYTGELFFGEGSRLTVL.

Details on this clone: Its ends do not fully match the called genes, so a read error is possible. The chain recombines TRBV6-2 or TRBV6-3 with TRBJ2-7; D is unresolved. Per the germline V gene, CDR1 is MNHEY and CDR2 is SVGEGT. The CDR3 runs 12 residues. The CDR3 loop is CASSYGPPAADF. Written as DNA, the CDR3 is TGTGCCAGCAGTTACGGCCCCCCTGCCGCGGACTTC.

The V call is TRBV30, the J call TRBJ2-3, with TRBD2 as a possible D gene (6 bases). Germline assignment: CDR1 GTSNPN and CDR2 SVGIG (reference sequence). The CDR3 covers 17 residues. V was clipped by 3 bases and J by 0 bases, with 19 bases between them. In DNA form, the CDR3 reads TGTGCCTGGAGGATCGCTGGGACTGGAGCTAGCACAGATACGCAGTATTTT. It encodes CAWRIAGTGASTDTQYF.

CDR3 residues: CASSPRLEQGRDTQYF. The DNA of the CDR3 is TGTGCCAGCAGCCCCCGTCTGGAACAGGGTAGAGATACGCAGTATTTT. The chain combines TRBV7-9 with TRBJ2-3; D may be TRBD1 (6 bases). The germline gives CDR1 SEHNR, CDR2 FQNEAQ (reference sequence). V was cut by 5 bases and J by 5 bases, with 20 bases left in between. This CDR3 has 16 amino acids.

This clone was counted between two and nine times. The CDR3 loop is CASGRGYYNEQFF. CDR3 bases: TGTGCCAGCGGAAGAGGGTACTACAATGAGCAGTTCTTC. The J gene is TRBJ2-1, the V gene TRBV2, with D perhaps matching TRBD2 (5 bases). CDR1 and CDR2 (germline): SNHLY, FYNNEI. The V end was cut by 8 bases, the J end by 3 bases, with 11 bases between. The CDR3 is 13 residues long.

V is TRBV3-1 (or the pseudogene TRBV3-2) and J is TRBJ2-1, with 12 bases lining up with TRBD2. The V gene's germline CDR1 is LGHDT and CDR2 YNNKEL (reference sequence). There are 19 residues in the CDR3. Trimming removed 1 base from V and 0 bases from J; junction bases left unmatched: 7. In DNA, the CDR3 is TGTGCCAGCAGCCAAGCCGGGACTAGCGGGCTAAGCTCCTACAATGAGCAGTTCTTC. Residues: CASSQAGTSGLSSYNEQFF.

The genes are TRBV7-6 and TRBJ2-1; D remains unclear. The CDR3 runs 16 residues. V lost 0 bases to trimming and J lost 0 bases, with 9 bases between them. Germline lookup yields CDR1 SGHVS and CDR2 FNYEAQ. The CDR3 region is CASSLALTSSYNEQFF. The CDR3 nucleotides are TGTGCCAGCAGCTTAGCCTTGACAAGCTCCTACAATGAGCAGTTCTTC.

The chain has TRBV7-9 and TRBJ1-2; 7 nucleotides line up with TRBD1. The ends lost 5 bases at V and 4 bases at J; junction bases unmatched: 10. Germline V CDR1 and CDR2: SEHNR, FQNEAQ (reference sequence). CDR3 length: 15 amino acids. The CDR3 protein is CASSRERQGSYGYTF. The DNA of the CDR3 is TGTGCCAGCAGCCGAGAAAGACAGGGAAGCTATGGCTACACCTTC.

The chain links TRBV12-5 to TRBJ2-3; 11 bases align to TRBD1. The junction had 6 bases not matched to a gene; V was cut back by 5 bases and J by 2 bases. CDR1 is LGHNT, CDR2 FRNRAP, per germline. The CDR3 runs 16 residues. The CDR3 sequence is CASGTGTGGYTDTQYF. CDR3 DNA sequence: TGTGCTAGTGGTACCGGGACAGGGGGGTACACAGATACGCAGTATTTT.

As regards this clone: Other DNA sequences in the sample encode the same CDR3. The chain is built from TRBV5-1 and TRBJ2-2; 12 nucleotides align to TRBD2. V was pared by 3 bases and J by 7 bases, with 10 bases of the junction left unmatched. CDR3 length: 17 amino acids. CDR1 is SGHRS, CDR2 YFSETQ, per germline. CDR3 sequence: CASSSTLAGGLSGELFF. In nucleotides, the CDR3 is TGCGCCAGCAGCTCAACTCTAGCGGGGGGGCTCAGCGGGGAGCTGTTTTTT.

The gene calls are TRBV4-1 and TRBJ2-5, with D possibly matching TRBD2 (6 bases). In germline, CDR1 is MGHRA, CDR2 YSYEKL. The CDR3 loop spans 15 amino acids. V lost 3 bases to trimming and J lost 2 bases, with 13 bases between them. The CDR3 protein is CASSHPGSFQETQYF. The CDR3 DNA reads TGCGCCAGCAGCCACCCCGGGAGCTTTCAAGAGACCCAGTACTTC.

In nucleotides, the CDR3 is TGTGCCAGCAGCTTGGGCAAAGTGTCCGACAGGGGCTACGAGCAGTACTTC. It codes for CASSLGKVSDRGYEQYF. V is TRBV5-5 and J is TRBJ2-7, with 8 bases identical to TRBD1. Germline trimming cut 0 bases from V and 3 bases from J; bases unmatched to any gene: 11. Germline V gene lookup returns CDR1 SGHKS and CDR2 YYEKEE (reference sequence). The CDR3 loop spans 17 amino acids.

The chain carries TRBV10-3 and TRBJ2-7; D is ambiguous. This CDR3 contains 11 residues. Germline assignment: CDR1 ENHRY and CDR2 SYGVKD. Deletions cut 4 bases from V and 4 bases from J, with 5 bases between. The DNA for the CDR3 is TGTGCCATCAGTGTGAGGTACGAGCAGTACTTC. It yields the protein CAISVRYEQYF.

The genes are TRBV4-3 and TRBJ2-7; TRBD2 aligns across 9 bases. Germline CDR1 reads LGHNA; CDR2 reads YSLEER. The CDR3 consists of 17 residues. V shed 0 bases and J 4 bases; nucleotides not matched to a gene: 10. The DNA of the CDR3 is TGCGCCAGCAGCCAAGATTGGGTGGCTAGCGGGATGTACGAGCAGTACTTC. Its translation is CASSQDWVASGMYEQYF.

The chain uses TRBV28 and TRBJ2-3; 8 positions agree with TRBD2. Trimming took 3 bases from V and 3 from J; bases not matched to a gene: 11. Germline values: CDR1 MDHEN, CDR2 SYDVKM. The CDR3 is 17 amino acids. CDR3 coding DNA: TGTGCCAGCAGTTTCTATCGGACTAGCCTGGGGACAGATACGCAGTATTTT. As protein: CASSFYRTSLGTDTQYF.

This clone appeared once. V usage is TRBV7-9 and J usage is TRBJ1-4; 9 bases agree with TRBD1. Trimming at V came to 3 bases and at J to 5 bases, leaving 4 bases not matched to a gene. The CDR3 has 15 amino acids. The germline CDR1 and CDR2 sequences are SEHNR and FQNEAQ (reference sequence). CDR3 sequence: CASSFSGTGNEKLFF. CDR3 bases: TGTGCCAGCAGCTTTTCCGGGACAGGGAATGAAAAACTGTTTTTT.

J is TRBJ1-1 and V is TRBV7-9; TRBD1 agrees at 8 bases. The V segment lost 1 base and the J segment 1 base; nucleotides outside the gene matches: 5. Germline V CDR1 and CDR2: SEHNR, FQNEAQ (reference sequence). CDR3 size: 16 residues. For the CDR3, the DNA is TGTGCCAGCAGCTTAGTAAGCGGACAGGGGAACACTGAAGCTTTCTTT. It translates to CASSLVSGQGNTEAFF.

This clone has just a few counts. The chain couples TRBV4-1 to TRBJ2-7; 10 nucleotides match TRBD2. With V trimmed by 4 bases and J by 5 bases, 11 bases remained unmatched. There are 16 residues in the CDR3. CDR1 MGHRA and CDR2 YSYEKL come from the germline V gene. The CDR3 is CASSPRKRGGRDEQYF. As DNA, the CDR3 is TGCGCCAGCAGCCCCCGGAAGCGGGGGGGCAGGGACGAGCAGTACTTC.